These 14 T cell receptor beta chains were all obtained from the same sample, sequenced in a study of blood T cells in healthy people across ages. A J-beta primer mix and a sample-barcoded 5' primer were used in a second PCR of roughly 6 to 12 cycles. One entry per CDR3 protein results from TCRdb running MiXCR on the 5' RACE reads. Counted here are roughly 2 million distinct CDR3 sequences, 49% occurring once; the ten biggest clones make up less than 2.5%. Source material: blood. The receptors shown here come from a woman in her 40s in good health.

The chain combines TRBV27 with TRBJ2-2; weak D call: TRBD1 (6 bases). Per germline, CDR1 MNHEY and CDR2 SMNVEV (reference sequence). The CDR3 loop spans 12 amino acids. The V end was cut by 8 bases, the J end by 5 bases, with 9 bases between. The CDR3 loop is CASGTGTGELFF. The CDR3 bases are TGTGCCAGCGGAACAGGGACCGGGGAGCTGTTTTTT.

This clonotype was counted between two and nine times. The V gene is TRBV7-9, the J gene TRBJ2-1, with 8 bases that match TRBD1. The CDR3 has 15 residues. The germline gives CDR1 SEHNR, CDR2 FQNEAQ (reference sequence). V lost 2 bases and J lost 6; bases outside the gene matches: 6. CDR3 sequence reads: CASSLRRQGANEQFF. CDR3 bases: TGTGCCAGCAGCTTACGGCGGCAGGGGGCCAATGAGCAGTTCTTC.

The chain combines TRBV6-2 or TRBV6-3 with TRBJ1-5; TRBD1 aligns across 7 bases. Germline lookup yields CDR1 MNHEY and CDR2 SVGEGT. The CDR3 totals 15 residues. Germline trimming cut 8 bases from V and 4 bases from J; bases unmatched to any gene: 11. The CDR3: CASSDDRASNQPQHF. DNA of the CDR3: TGTGCCAGCTCCGATGACAGGGCTTCTAATCAGCCCCAGCATTTT.

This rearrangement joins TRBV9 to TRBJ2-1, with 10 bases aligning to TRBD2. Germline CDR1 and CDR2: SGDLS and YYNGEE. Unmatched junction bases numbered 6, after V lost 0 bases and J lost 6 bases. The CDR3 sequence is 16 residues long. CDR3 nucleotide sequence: TGTGCCAGCAGCGTAGGACCGGGACTAGCGTTCAATGAGCAGTTCTTC. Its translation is CASSVGPGLAFNEQFF.

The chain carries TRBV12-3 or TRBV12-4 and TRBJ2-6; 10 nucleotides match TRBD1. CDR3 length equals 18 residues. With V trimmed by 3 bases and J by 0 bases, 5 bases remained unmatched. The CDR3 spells CASSFVGTGVSGANVLTF. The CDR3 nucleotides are TGTGCCAGCAGTTTTGTAGGGACAGGGGTCTCTGGGGCCAACGTCCTGACTTTC.

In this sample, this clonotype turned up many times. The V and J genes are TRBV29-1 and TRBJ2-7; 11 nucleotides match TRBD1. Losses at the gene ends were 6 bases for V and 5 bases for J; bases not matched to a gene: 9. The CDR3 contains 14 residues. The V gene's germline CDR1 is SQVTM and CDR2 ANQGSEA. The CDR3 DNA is TGCAGCGTGAAGGGACAGGGGGTTCGGGACGAGCAGTACTTC. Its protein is CSVKGQGVRDEQYF.

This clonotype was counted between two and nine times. The CDR3 loop is CSAGPATRPVGEQFF. The CDR3 DNA sequence: TGCAGTGCTGGCCCGGCCACTAGGCCTGTCGGTGAGCAGTTCTTC. The chain employs TRBV20-1 and TRBJ2-1; D might be TRBD2 (5 bases). Germline V CDR1 and CDR2: DFQATT, SNEGSKA (reference sequence). The CDR3 extends over 15 amino acids. Trimming stripped 5 bases from V and 9 bases from J, with 23 bases between.

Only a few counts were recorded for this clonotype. The CDR3 nucleotides read TGCGCCAGCAGCCAAGATCCAGGATATGAGCAGTTCTTC. It yields the protein CASSQDPGYEQFF. The V call is TRBV4-3, the J call TRBJ2-1; D gene unclear. The V gene lost 0 bases and the J gene lost 8 bases, with 8 bases spanning the gap. Germline CDR1 LGHNA, CDR2 YSLEER. The CDR3 runs 13 residues.

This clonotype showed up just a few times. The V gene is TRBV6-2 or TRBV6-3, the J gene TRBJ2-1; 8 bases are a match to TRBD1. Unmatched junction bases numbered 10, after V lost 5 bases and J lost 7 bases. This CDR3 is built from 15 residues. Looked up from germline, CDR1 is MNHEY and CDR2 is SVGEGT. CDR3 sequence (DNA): TGTGCCAGCAGTCTCGCGGACAGGGTACGGAATGAGCAGTTCTTC. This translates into CASSLADRVRNEQFF.

In DNA form, the CDR3 reads TGTGCCACCAGCAGAGATCGCCCCTCGGGTGGGGAGACCCAGTACTTC. Residues: CATSRDRPSGGETQYF. The chain combines TRBV15 with TRBJ2-5; D gene ambiguous. The CDR3 runs 16 residues. Germline CDR1 and CDR2: LNHNV and YYDKDF (reference sequence). V was trimmed by 0 bases and J by 5 bases, leaving 16 bases between them.

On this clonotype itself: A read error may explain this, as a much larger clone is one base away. The CDR3, as DNA: TGCAGTACCACGGACGTTTGGCACAATCAGCCCCAGCATTTT. Translating gives CSTTDVWHNQPQHF. The chain recombines TRBV20-1 with TRBJ1-5; D remains ambiguous. CDR3 length: 14 residues. Germline loops: CDR1 DFQATT, CDR2 SNEGSKA (reference sequence). The V end was cut by 8 bases, the J end by 3 bases, with 17 bases between.

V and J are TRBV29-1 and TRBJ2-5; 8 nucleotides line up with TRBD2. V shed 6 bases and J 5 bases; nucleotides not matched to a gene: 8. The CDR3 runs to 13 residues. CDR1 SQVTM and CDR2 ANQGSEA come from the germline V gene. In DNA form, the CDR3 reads TGCAGCGTGAGGGGGACTAGTCCGGAGACCCAGTACTTC. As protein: CSVRGTSPETQYF.

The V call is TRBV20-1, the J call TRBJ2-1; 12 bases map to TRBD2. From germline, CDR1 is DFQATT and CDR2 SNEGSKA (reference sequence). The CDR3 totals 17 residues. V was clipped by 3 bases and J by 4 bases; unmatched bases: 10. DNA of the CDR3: TGCAGTGCTAGCGGACTAGCGGGGCCCTACAGGTACAATGAGCAGTTCTTC. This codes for CSASGLAGPYRYNEQFF.

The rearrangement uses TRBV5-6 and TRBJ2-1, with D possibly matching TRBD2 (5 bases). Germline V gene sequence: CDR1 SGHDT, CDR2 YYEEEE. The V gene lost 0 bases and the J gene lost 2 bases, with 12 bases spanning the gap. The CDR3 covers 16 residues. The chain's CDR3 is CASSLALSGTYNEQFF. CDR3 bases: TGTGCCAGCAGCTTGGCCCTCAGCGGTACCTACAATGAGCAGTTCTTC.